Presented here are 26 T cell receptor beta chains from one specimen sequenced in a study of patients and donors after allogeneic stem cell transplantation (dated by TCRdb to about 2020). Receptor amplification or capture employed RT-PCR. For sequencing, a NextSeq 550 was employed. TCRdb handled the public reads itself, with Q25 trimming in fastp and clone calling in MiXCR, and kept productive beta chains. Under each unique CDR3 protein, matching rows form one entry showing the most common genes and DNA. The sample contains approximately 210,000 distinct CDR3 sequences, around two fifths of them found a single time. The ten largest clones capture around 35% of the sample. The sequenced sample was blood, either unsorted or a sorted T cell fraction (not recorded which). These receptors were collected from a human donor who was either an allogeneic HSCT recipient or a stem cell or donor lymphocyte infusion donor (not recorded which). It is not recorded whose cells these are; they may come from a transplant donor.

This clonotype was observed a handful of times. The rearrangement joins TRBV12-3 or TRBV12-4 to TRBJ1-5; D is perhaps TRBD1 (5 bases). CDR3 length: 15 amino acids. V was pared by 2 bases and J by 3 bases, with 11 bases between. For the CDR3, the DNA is TGTGCCAGCAGTTTAATTGGGGGACCCAATCAGCCCCAGCATTTT. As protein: CASSLIGGPNQPQHF.

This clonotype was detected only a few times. The CDR3 sequence is CASILGGGEAFF. The CDR3 DNA reads TGTGCCAGCATCCTGGGGGGCGGTGAAGCTTTCTTT. The rearrangement uses TRBV12-3 or TRBV12-4 and TRBJ1-1; D possibly corresponds to TRBD1 (6 bases). Trimming left V 7 bases short and J 7 bases short, with 13 bases between. The CDR3 length is 12 residues.

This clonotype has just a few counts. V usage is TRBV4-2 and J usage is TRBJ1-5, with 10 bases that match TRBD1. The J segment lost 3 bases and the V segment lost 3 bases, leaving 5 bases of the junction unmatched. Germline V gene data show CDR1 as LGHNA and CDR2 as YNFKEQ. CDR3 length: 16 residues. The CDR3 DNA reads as TGTGCCAGCAGCCAGGGGGACAGGGGCGTCAATCAGCCCCAGCATTTT. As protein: CASSQGDRGVNQPQHF.

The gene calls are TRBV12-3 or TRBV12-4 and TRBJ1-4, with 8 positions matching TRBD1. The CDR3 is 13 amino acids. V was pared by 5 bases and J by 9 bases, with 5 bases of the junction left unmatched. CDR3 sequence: CASSPGTGKKLFF. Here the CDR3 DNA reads TGTGCCAGCAGTCCCGGGACAGGAAAAAAACTGTTTTTT.

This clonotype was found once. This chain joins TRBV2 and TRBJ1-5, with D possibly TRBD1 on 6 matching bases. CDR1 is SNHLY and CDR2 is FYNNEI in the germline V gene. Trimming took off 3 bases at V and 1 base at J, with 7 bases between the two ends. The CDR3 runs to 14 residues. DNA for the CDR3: TGTGCCAGCAGTGACAGGGGCAGCAATCAGCCCCAGCATTTT. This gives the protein CASSDRGSNQPQHF. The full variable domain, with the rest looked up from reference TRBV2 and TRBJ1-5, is EPEVTQTPSHQVTQMGQEVILRCVPISNHLYFYWYRQILGQKVEFLVSFYNNEISEKSEIFDDQFSVERPDGSNFTLKIRSTKLEDSAMYFCASSDRGSNQPQHFGDGTRLSIL.

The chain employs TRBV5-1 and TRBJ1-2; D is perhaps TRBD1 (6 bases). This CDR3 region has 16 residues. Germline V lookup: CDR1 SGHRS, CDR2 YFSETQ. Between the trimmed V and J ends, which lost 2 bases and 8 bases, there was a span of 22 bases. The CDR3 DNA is TGCGCCAGCAGCTTACCAGCCACAGGGTATTTGGCCGGCTACACCTTC. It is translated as CASSLPATGYLAGYTF.

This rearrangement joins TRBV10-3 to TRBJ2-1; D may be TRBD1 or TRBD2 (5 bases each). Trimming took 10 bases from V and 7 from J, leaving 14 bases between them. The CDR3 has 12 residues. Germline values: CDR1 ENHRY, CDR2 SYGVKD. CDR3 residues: CASLGVKNEQFF. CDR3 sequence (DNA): TGTGCCAGCCTGGGGGTAAAAAATGAGCAGTTCTTC.

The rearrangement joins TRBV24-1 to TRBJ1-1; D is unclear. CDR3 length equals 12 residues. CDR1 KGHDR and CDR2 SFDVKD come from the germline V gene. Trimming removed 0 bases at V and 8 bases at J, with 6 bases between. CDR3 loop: CATSDLGREAFF. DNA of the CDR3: TGTGCCACCAGTGATTTGGGGAGAGAAGCTTTCTTT.

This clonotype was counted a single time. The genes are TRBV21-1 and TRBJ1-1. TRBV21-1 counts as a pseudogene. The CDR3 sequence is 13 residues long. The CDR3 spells CAVGGGRDTEAFF. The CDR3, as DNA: TGTGCCGTAGGAGGAGGTAGGGACACTGAAGCTTTCTTT.

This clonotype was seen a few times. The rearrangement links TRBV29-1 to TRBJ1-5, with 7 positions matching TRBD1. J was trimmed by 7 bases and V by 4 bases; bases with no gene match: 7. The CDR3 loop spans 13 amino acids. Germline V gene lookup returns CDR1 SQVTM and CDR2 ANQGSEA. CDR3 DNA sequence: TGCAGCGTTGGAAGGGGGCTCGGGCAGCCCCAGCATTTT. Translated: CSVGRGLGQPQHF.

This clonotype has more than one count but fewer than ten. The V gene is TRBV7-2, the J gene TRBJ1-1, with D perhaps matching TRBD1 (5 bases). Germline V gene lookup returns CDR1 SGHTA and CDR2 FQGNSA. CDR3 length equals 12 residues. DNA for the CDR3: TGTGTCGGGCGAGGGGTGAACACTGAAGCTTTCTTT. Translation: CVGRGVNTEAFF.

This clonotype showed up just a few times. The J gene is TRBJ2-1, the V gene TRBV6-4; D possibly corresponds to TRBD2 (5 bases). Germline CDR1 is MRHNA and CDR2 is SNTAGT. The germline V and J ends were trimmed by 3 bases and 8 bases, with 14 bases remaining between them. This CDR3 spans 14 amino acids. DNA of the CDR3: TGTGCCAGCAGTGAACTTGGGAGCTCGGATGAGCAGTTCTTC. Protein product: CASSELGSSDEQFF.

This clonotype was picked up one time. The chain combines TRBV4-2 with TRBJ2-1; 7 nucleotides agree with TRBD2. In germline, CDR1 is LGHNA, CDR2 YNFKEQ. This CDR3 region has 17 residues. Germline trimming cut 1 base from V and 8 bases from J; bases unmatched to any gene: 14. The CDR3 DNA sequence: TGTGCCAGCAGCCAAGTAACTAGGGACTATCGGTCCCATGAGCAGTTCTTC. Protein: CASSQVTRDYRSHEQFF.

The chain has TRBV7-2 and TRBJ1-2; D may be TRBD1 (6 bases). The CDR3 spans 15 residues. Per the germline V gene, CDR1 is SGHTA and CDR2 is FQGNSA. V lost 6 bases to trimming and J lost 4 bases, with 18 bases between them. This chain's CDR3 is CASRPDRTSGYGYTF. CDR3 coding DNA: TGTGCCAGCAGACCAGACAGGACGAGTGGCTATGGCTACACCTTC.

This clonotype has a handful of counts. The CDR3 coding sequence is TGTGCCAGCAGCTGGGCGGGAGGTAACACCGGGGAGCTGTTTTTT. Translated: CASSWAGGNTGELFF. The chain has TRBV7-9 and TRBJ2-2; 8 bases fit TRBD2. V lost 4 bases, J lost 2 bases, and 3 bases stayed unmatched. Looked up from germline, CDR1 is SEHNR and CDR2 is FQNEAQ (reference sequence). The CDR3 has 15 residues.

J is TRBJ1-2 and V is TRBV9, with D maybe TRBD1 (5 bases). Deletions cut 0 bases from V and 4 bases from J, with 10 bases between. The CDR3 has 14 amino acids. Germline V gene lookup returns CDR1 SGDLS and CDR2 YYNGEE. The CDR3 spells CASSVGGRSYGYTF. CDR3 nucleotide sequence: TGTGCCAGCAGCGTAGGGGGACGGTCCTATGGCTACACCTTC.

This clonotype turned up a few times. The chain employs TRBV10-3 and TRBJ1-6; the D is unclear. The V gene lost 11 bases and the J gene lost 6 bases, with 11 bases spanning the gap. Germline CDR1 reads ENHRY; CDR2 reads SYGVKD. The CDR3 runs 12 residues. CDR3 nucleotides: TGTGCCTCCCGGGCCATTAATTCACCCCTCCACTTT. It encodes CASRAINSPLHF.

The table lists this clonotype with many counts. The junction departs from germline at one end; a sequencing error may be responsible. The CDR3 DNA sequence: TGTGCCAGCAGCTTGGGGACGGTGAACACTGAAGCTTTCTTT. Its translation is CASSLGTVNTEAFF. The chain recombines TRBV5-1 with TRBJ1-1, with a possible D match to TRBD1 (5 bases). This CDR3 comprises 14 residues. Germline V gene sequence: CDR1 SGHRS, CDR2 YFSETQ. Full variable domain (outside the CDR3, taken from reference TRBV5-1 and TRBJ1-1): KAGVTQTPRYLIKTRGQQVTLSCSPISGHRSVSWYQQTPGQGLQFLFEYFSETQRNKGNFPGRFSGRQFSNSRSEMNVSTLELGDSALYLCASSLGTVNTEAFFGQGTRLTVV.

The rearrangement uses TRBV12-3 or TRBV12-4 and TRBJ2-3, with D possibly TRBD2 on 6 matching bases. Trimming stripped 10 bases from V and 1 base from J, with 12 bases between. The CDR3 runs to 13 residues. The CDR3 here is CATHERGTDTQYF. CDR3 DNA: TGTGCCACCCACGAGCGGGGCACAGATACGCAGTATTTT.

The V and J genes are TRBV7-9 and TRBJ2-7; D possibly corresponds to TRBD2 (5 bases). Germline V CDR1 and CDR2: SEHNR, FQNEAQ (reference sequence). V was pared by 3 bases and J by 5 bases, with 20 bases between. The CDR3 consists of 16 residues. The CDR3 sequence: CASSFKGGPAGHEQYF. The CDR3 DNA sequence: TGTGCCAGCAGCTTTAAGGGCGGGCCGGCGGGCCACGAGCAGTACTTC.

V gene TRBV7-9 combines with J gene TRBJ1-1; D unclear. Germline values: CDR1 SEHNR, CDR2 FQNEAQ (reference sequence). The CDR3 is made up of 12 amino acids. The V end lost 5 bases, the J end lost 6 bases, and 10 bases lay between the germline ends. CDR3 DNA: TGTGCCAGCAGCCCTCTTCAGGCTGAAGCTTTCTTT. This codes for CASSPLQAEAFF.

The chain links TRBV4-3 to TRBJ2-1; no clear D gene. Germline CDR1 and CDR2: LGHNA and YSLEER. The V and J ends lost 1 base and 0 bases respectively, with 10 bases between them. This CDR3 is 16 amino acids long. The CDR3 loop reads CASSQATTSSYNEQFF. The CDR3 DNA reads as TGCGCCAGCAGCCAAGCGACGACGAGCTCCTACAATGAGCAGTTCTTC.

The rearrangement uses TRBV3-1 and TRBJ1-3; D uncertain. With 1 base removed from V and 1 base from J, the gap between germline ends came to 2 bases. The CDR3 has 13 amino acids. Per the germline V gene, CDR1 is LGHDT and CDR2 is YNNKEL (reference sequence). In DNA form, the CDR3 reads TGTGCCAGCAGCCAAGGTTCTGGAAACACCATATATTTT. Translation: CASSQGSGNTIYF.

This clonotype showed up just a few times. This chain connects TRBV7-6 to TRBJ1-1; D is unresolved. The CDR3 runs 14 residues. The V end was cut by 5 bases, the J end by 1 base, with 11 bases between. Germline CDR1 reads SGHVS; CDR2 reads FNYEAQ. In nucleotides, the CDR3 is TGTGCCAGCAGCAACCCCCTAAAGAACACTGAAGCTTTCTTT. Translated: CASSNPLKNTEAFF.

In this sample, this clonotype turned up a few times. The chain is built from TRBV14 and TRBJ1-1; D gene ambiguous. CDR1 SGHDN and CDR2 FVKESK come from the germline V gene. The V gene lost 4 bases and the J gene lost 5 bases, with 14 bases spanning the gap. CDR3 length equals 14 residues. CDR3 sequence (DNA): TGTGCCAGCAGCCTGTTACATGGTCGAACTGAAGCTTTCTTT. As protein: CASSLLHGRTEAFF.

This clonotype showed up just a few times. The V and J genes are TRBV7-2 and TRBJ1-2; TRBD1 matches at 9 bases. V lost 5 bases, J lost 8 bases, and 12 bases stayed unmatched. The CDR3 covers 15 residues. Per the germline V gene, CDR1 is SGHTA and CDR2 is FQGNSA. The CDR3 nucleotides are TGTGCCAGCAGCCTCGCACACAGGGGGCAAGGAGGCTACACCTTC. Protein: CASSLAHRGQGGYTF.